Listed here is a single T cell receptor beta chain. The sample holds a few counts of this clonotype. Its binding antigen is unknown. One base away there is no much larger clone; base qualities are not given. Total RNA was extracted from unfractionated whole blood that had been collected in Tempus Blood RNA tubes. Roughly 5 healthy volunteers were used as TCR sequencing controls and were bled at day 0, 2 weeks and 6 weeks. The library was prepared using 5' RACE. Data came from an Illumina MiSeq. During library preparation, unique molecular identifiers were attached to individual cDNA molecules so that TCRs could be counted in a quantitative, reproducible way. Per the original workflow: Samples had a median of around 92,000 TCRs, with a range from roughly 23,224 to 750,000. V, J and CDR3 annotation of the TCR reads was performed with the Decombinator software suite. For the PS versus PT1 abundance plots, all samples were subsampled to the same number of TCRs (28,000). TCRs were defined as expanded if absent before sensitization and observed at least eight times at the 2-week time point. The public reads were reprocessed in TCRdb via fastp at Q25 and MiXCR, keeping in-frame beta chains. Rows merge per CDR3 protein into single entries with the most common DNA and genes. TCRdb, not the authors, supplied the V and J calls. Here the sample has about 80,000 distinct CDR3 sequences; roughly 15% occur a single time. The top ten hold 6.5% to 7% of the sample.

These data are taken from a study of human T cells and chemical hapten exposure (dated by TCRdb to about 2021). For the study in its entirety: Libraries were combined into a pool for sequencing, and differences in TCR yield between samples came mainly from small differences in library volumes within the pool. The study tracked peripheral blood TCR repertoire changes in vivo during primary and secondary sensitization to the hapten diphenylcyclopropenone (DPC) in alopecia patients. For every blood RNA sample, sequencing covered both the TCR alpha and TCR beta chains.

Study-wide findings and limitations: DPC sensitization did not change how many TCRs were above 1 in 1000 frequency, and no evidence was found of alterations in global repertoire structure. After repeated subsampling, changes were observed in the strength of the expansion versus patch-test correlation and in the threshold at which the correlation became significant.

V loses 6 bases of germline sequence and J loses 4 bases, and the interval between the two ends is 18 bases. According to the germline V gene (reference sequence), CDR1 reads DFQATT and CDR2 reads SNEGSKA. The CDR3 runs 14 amino acids, cysteine and phenylalanine included. Of all the DNA, just the CDR3 is kept, 42 bases in frame from base 1. This clonotype was obtained from a female donor in good health. This chain is built from TRBV20-1 and TRBJ1-2; no D segment can be confidently identified. The nucleotides read TGCAGTGCCGAGATTAAGAGAACGAGCTATGGCTACACCTTC. This translates into CSAEIKRTSYGYTF.